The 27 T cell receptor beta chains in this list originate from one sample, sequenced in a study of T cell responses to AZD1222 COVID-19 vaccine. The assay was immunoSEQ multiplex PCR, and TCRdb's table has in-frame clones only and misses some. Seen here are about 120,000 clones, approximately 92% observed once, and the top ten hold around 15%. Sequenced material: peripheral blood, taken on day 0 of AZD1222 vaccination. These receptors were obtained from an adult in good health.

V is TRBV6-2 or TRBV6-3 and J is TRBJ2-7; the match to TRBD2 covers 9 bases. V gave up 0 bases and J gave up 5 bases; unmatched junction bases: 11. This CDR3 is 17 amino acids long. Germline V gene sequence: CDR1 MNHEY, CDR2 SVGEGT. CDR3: CASSYSKRGALAHEQYF. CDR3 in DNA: TGTGCCAGCAGTTACTCGAAGCGGGGGGCGCTTGCCCACGAGCAGTACTTC.

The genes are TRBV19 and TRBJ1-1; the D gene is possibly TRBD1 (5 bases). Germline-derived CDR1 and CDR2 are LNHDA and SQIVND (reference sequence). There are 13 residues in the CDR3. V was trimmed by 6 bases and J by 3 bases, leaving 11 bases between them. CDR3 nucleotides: TGTGCCAGTAGCCCCAGGGCCTACACTGAAGCTTTCTTT. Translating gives CASSPRAYTEAFF.

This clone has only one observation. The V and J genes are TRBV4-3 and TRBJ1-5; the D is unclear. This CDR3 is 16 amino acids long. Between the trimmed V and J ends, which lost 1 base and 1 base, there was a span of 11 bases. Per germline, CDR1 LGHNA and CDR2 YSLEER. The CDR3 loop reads CASSQGRGGSNQPQHF. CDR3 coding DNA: TGCGCCAGCAGCCAAGGCCGGGGTGGGAGCAATCAGCCCCAGCATTTT.

The CDR3 DNA reads TGCAGCGTTGAGGGGGATCTTTACACCGGGGAGCTGTTTTTT. It translates to CSVEGDLYTGELFF. This chain links TRBV29-1 with TRBJ2-2; D may correspond to TRBD1 or TRBD2 (5 bases each). CDR1 is SQVTM, CDR2 ANQGSEA, per germline. The ends were cut back, 3 bases at V and 3 bases at J, with 11 bases in the middle. This CDR3 is built from 14 residues.

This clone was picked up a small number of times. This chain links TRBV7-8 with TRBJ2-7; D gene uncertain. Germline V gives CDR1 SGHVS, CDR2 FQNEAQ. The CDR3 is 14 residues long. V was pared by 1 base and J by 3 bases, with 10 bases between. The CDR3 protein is CASSLESGRYEQYF. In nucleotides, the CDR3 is TGTGCCAGCAGCTTAGAATCTGGGCGCTACGAGCAGTACTTC.

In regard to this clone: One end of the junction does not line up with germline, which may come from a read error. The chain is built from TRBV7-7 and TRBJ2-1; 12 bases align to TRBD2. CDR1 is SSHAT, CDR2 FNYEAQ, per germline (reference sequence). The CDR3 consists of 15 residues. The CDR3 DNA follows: TGTGCTAGCAGCCCCCAAGGACTAGCGGGAAATGAGCAGTTCTTC. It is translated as CASSPQGLAGNEQFF.

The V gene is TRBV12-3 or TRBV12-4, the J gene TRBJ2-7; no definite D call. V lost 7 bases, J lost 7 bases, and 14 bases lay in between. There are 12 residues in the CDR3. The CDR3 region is CASTLVDGEQYF. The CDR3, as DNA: TGTGCCAGCACCTTGGTTGACGGGGAGCAGTACTTC.

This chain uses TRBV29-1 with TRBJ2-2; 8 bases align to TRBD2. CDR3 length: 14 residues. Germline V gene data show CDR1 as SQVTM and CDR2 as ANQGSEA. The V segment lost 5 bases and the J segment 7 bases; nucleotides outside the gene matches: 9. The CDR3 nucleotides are TGCAGCGTTCGCCCGGGAGGGGGTGTCGGGGAGCTGTTTTTT. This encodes CSVRPGGGVGELFF.

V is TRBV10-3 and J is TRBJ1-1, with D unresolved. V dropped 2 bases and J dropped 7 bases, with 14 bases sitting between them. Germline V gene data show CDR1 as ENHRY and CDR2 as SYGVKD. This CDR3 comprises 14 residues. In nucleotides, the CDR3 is TGTGCCATCAGTGAGCGGGCAGACCACAATGAAGCTTTCTTT. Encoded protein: CAISERADHNEAFF.

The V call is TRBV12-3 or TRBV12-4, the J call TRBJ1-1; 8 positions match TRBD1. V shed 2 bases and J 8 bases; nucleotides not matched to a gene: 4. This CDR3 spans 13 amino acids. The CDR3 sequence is CASSLTRGQEAFF. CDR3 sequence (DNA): TGTGCCAGCAGTTTAACCAGGGGGCAGGAAGCTTTCTTT.

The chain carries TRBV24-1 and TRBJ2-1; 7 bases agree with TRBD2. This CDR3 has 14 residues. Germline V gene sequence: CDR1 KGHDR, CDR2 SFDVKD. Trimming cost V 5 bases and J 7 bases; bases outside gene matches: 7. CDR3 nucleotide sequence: TGTGCCACCAGTGCCCCCCGGGGAGGGAATGAGCAGTTCTTC. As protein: CATSAPRGGNEQFF.

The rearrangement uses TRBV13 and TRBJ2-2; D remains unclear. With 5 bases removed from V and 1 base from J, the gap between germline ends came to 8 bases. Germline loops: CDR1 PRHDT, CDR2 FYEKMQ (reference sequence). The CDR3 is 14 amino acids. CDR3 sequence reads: CASSIGKNTGELFF. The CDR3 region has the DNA TGTGCCAGCAGCATTGGGAAGAACACCGGGGAGCTGTTTTTT.

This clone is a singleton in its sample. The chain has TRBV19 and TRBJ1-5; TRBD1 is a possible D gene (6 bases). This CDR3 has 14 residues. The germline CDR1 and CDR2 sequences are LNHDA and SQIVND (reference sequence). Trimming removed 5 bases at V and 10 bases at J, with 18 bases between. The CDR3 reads CASSFLGGTSPQHF. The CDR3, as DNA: TGTGCCAGTAGTTTCCTAGGGGGGACGAGCCCCCAGCATTTT.

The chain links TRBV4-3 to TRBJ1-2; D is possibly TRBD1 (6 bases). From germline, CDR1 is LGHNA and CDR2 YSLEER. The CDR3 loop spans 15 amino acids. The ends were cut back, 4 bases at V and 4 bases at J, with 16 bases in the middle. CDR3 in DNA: TGCGCCAGCAGCCGCGATGGGGGGCTAGTCTATGGCTACACCTTC. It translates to CASSRDGGLVYGYTF.

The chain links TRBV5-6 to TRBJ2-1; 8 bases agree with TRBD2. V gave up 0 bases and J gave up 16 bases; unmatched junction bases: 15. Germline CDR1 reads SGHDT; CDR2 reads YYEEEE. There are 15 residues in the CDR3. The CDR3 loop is CASSLAGTRGSGFFF. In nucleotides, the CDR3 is TGTGCCAGCAGCTTGGCTGGGACTAGGGGCAGCGGTTTCTTCTTC.

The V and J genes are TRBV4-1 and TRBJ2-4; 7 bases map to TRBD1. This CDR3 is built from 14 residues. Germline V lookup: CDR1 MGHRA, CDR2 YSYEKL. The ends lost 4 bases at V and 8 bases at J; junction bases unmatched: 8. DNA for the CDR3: TGCGCCAGCAGCCCCCGAACAGGGGTTTACATTCAGTACTTC. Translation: CASSPRTGVYIQYF.

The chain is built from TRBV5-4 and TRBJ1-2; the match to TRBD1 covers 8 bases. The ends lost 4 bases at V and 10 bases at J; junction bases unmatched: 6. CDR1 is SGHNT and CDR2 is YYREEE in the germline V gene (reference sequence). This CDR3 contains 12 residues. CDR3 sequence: CASSTTTGDYTF. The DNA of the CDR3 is TGTGCCAGCAGCACAACGACAGGGGACTACACCTTC.

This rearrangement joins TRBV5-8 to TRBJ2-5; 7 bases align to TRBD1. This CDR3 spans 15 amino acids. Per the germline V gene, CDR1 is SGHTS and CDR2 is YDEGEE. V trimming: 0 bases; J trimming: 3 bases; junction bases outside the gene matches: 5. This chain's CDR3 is CASSLADREKETQYF. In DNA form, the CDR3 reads TGTGCCAGCAGCTTGGCCGACAGGGAGAAAGAGACCCAGTACTTC.

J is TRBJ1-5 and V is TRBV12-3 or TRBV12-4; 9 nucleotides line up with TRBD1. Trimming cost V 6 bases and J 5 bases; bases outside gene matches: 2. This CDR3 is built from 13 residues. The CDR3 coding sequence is TGTGCCAGCAGGGGACAGGGCCATCAGCCCCAGCATTTT. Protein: CASRGQGHQPQHF.

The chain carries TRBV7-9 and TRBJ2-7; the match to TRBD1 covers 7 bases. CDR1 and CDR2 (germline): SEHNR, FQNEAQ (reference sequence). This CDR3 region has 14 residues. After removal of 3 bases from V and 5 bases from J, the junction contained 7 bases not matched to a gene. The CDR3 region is CASSFLQGKDEQYF. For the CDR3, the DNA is TGTGCCAGCAGCTTCCTACAGGGGAAAGACGAGCAGTACTTC.

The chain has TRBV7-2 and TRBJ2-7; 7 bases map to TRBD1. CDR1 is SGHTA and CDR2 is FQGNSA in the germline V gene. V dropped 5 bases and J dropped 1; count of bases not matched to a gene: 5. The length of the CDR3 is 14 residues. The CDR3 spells CASSAPGQSYEQYF. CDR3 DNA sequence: TGTGCCAGCAGCGCCCCGGGACAGTCCTACGAGCAGTACTTC.

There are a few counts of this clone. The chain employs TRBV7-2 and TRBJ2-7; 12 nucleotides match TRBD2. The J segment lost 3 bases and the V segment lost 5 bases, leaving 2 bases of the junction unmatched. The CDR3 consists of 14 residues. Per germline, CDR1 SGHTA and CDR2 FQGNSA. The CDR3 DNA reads TGTGCCAGCAGCCCGACTAGCGGGGGCTACGAGCAGTACTTC. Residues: CASSPTSGGYEQYF.

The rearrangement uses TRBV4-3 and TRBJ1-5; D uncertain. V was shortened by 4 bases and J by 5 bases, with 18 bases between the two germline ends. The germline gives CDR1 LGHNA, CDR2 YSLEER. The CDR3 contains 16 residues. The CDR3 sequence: CASSRYISDSDQPQHF. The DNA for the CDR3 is TGCGCCAGCAGCCGCTACATTTCCGATAGTGATCAGCCCCAGCATTTT.

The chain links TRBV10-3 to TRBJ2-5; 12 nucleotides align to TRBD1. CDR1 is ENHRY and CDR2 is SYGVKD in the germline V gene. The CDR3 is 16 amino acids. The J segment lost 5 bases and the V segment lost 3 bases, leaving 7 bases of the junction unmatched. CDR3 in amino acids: CAISDPGQGARETQYF. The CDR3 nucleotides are TGTGCCATCAGTGATCCGGGACAGGGGGCTAGGGAGACCCAGTACTTC.

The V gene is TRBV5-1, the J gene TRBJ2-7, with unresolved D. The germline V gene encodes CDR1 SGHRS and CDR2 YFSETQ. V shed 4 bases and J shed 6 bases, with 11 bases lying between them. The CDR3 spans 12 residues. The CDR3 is CASSVSPGEQYF. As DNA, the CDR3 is TGCGCCAGCAGCGTAAGCCCGGGCGAGCAGTACTTC.

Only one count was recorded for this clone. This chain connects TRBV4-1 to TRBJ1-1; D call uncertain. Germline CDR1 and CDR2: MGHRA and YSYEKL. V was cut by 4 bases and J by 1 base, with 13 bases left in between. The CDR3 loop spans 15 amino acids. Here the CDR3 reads CASSRYSESNTEAFF. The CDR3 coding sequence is TGCGCCAGCAGCCGCTACAGCGAGTCGAACACTGAAGCTTTCTTT.

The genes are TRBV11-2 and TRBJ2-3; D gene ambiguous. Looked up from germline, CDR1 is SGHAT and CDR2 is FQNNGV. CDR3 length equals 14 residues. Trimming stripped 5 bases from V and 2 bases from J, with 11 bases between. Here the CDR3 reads CASSRGLDTDTQYF. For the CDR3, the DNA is TGTGCCAGCAGCCGTGGGCTAGACACAGATACGCAGTATTTT.